These 29 T cell receptor beta chains came from one sample sequenced in a study of blood T cell repertoires in COVID-19. Repertoires were generated with immunoSEQ multiplex PCR, while TCRdb's copy carries only in-frame clones and drops some. Of roughly 250,000 clones listed, approximately 91% are singletons. Specimen: PBMCs or T cells enriched from blood (not recorded which). These receptors all come from a woman aged 40 to 55 with acute COVID-19.

This clone was detected once. The CDR3 region has the DNA TGTGCCATCAGTTCGACAGGGGGCATCGGGCAGCCCCAGCATTTT. This encodes CAISSTGGIGQPQHF. The chain carries TRBV10-3 and TRBJ1-5; 10 nucleotides line up with TRBD1. The CDR3 runs to 15 residues. Germline CDR1 reads ENHRY; CDR2 reads SYGVKD. The V and J ends lost 5 bases and 7 bases, in that order; junction bases with no gene match: 8.

The CDR3 coding sequence is TGCGCCAGCAGCTTGGTTTCTAGTGACACCGGGGAGCTGTTTTTT. It translates to CASSLVSSDTGELFF. The chain is built from TRBV5-1 and TRBJ2-2; D is unresolved. The CDR3 consists of 15 residues. The germline CDR1 and CDR2 sequences are SGHRS and YFSETQ. Trimming shortened V by 0 bases and J by 3 bases, and 9 bases separated the two germline ends.

J is TRBJ1-4 and V is TRBV4-2; TRBD1 might be the D (6 bases). This CDR3 contains 18 residues. Germline-derived CDR1 and CDR2 are LGHNA and YNFKEQ. Trimming removed 1 base at V and 4 bases at J, with 19 bases between. CDR3 DNA sequence: TGTGCCAGCAGCCAAGCTCAGGGGTCTACAGGGTTTAATGAAAAACTGTTTTTT. Its protein product is CASSQAQGSTGFNEKLFF.

CDR3 sequence (DNA): TGTGCCAGCAGCTTAGCATTATTCAGGGGTGATTATAGCAATCAGCCCCAGCATTTT. Protein product: CASSLALFRGDYSNQPQHF. The chain uses TRBV7-2 and TRBJ1-5; maybe TRBD1 (6 bases). Between the trimmed V and J ends, which lost 0 bases and 0 bases, there was a span of 18 bases. CDR1 is SGHTA and CDR2 is FQGNSA in the germline V gene. The CDR3 runs to 19 residues.

V usage is TRBV18 and J usage is TRBJ2-3; D might be TRBD2 (6 bases). The length of the CDR3 is 18 residues. V was cut by 3 bases and J by 0 bases, with 19 bases left in between. Germline V lookup: CDR1 KGHSH, CDR2 LQKENI. The CDR3, as DNA: TGTGCCAGCTCACCCGCTTACGGGGGTGGGACTAGCACAGATACGCAGTATTTT. Translation gives CASSPAYGGGTSTDTQYF.

This chain links TRBV5-5 with TRBJ1-5; the D is unclear. Looked up from germline, CDR1 is SGHKS and CDR2 is YYEKEE (reference sequence). This CDR3 has 13 residues. V lost 0 bases and J 5 bases, leaving 6 bases between the germline ends. The CDR3 nucleotides are TGTGCCAGCAGCTTGGAGCTTTATCAGCCCCAGCATTTT. It codes for CASSLELYQPQHF.

This clone was observed a few times. The chain joins TRBV24-1 to TRBJ2-3; 16 bases fit TRBD2. CDR3 length equals 19 residues. Trimming removed 2 bases from V and 0 bases from J; junction bases left unmatched: 4. Germline loops: CDR1 KGHDR, CDR2 SFDVKD. The CDR3 nucleotides read TGTGCCACCAGTGATTCCGGGACTAGCGGGGGGGGGAGCACAGATACGCAGTATTTT. The encoded protein is CATSDSGTSGGGSTDTQYF.

The chain joins TRBV19 to TRBJ2-4, with D possibly matching TRBD2 (5 bases). V was clipped by 5 bases and J by 8 bases, with 22 bases between them. The CDR3 is made up of 16 amino acids. CDR1 is LNHDA and CDR2 is SQIVND in the germline V gene (reference sequence). CDR3 loop: CASSPSRGGARYIQYF. The CDR3 nucleotides read TGTGCCAGTAGTCCCTCCCGGGGTGGCGCGAGGTACATTCAGTACTTC.

This clone showed up just once. The J gene is TRBJ2-2, the V gene TRBV28; 11 nucleotides align to TRBD2. Losses at the gene ends were 6 bases for V and 4 bases for J; bases not matched to a gene: 7. Germline assignment: CDR1 MDHEN and CDR2 SYDVKM. CDR3 size: 16 residues. The CDR3 coding sequence is TGTGCCAGCAGCACCGGGACTAGCGGACTCACCGGGGAGCTGTTTTTT. Translating it yields CASSTGTSGLTGELFF. Using reference TRBV28 and TRBJ2-2 for the parts outside the CDR3, the full variable domain is DVKVTQSSRYLVKRTGEKVFLECVQDMDHENMFWYRQDPGLGLRLIYFSYDVKMKEKGDIPEGYSVSREKKERFSLILESASTNQTSMYLCASSTGTSGLTGELFFGEGSRLTVL.

This chain links TRBV6-1 with TRBJ1-5, with 7 bases fitting TRBD1. With V trimmed by 2 bases and J by 4 bases, 2 bases remained unmatched. This CDR3 has 14 residues. Per the germline V gene, CDR1 is MNHNS and CDR2 is SASEGT. The CDR3 sequence is CASSERRGNQPQHF. The CDR3 region has the DNA TGTGCCAGCAGTGAACGCAGGGGGAATCAGCCCCAGCATTTT.

The V call is TRBV14, the J call TRBJ1-2, with D perhaps TRBD1 (6 bases). This CDR3 comprises 14 residues. Trimming took off 7 bases at V and 8 bases at J, with 20 bases between the two ends. CDR1 is SGHDN and CDR2 is FVKESK in the germline V gene. The chain's CDR3 is CASKLNEVRGGYTF. In DNA, the CDR3 is TGTGCCAGCAAATTAAACGAAGTGAGGGGGGGCTACACCTTC.

The genes are TRBV7-9 and TRBJ2-4, with D maybe TRBD1 (6 bases). CDR1 is SEHNR and CDR2 is FQNEAQ in the germline V gene (reference sequence). V lost 0 bases and J lost 2, with 17 bases in between. The CDR3 contains 18 residues. CDR3 DNA: TGTGCCAGCAGCTTAGCGCTAAGTATCGGGACAACCAAAAACATTCAGTACTTC. It specifies CASSLALSIGTTKNIQYF.

The rearrangement joins TRBV19 to TRBJ2-6; 7 positions match TRBD1. This CDR3 has 15 residues. V was pared by 8 bases and J by 1 base, with 5 bases of the junction left unmatched. Germline CDR1 is LNHDA and CDR2 is SQIVND (reference sequence). DNA of the CDR3: TGTGCCAGTCTAGGCAGGGGGTCTGGGGCCAACGTCCTGACTTTC. Translation: CASLGRGSGANVLTF.

This sequence joins TRBV19 and TRBJ1-1; D perhaps matches TRBD1 (5 bases). Germline lookup yields CDR1 LNHDA and CDR2 SQIVND (reference sequence). Trimming took off 3 bases at V and 0 bases at J, with 11 bases between the two ends. The CDR3 totals 15 residues. CDR3 sequence (DNA): TGTGCCAGTAGTATTTTAGCCAGGGTGAACACTGAAGCTTTCTTT. Encoded protein: CASSILARVNTEAFF.

V is TRBV7-8 and J is TRBJ1-5, with 9 positions matching TRBD1. Per germline, CDR1 SGHVS and CDR2 FQNEAQ. The V and J ends lost 0 bases and 13 bases, in that order; junction bases with no gene match: 4. This CDR3 region has 13 residues. DNA of the CDR3: TGTGCCAGCAGCTTAGCCGGACAGGGGCGTCAGCATTTT. Amino acid sequence: CASSLAGQGRQHF.

The J gene is TRBJ1-2, the V gene TRBV9; TRBD1 aligns across 11 bases. Germline V gives CDR1 SGDLS, CDR2 YYNGEE. With 3 bases clipped from V and 0 bases from J, the junction kept 7 bases outside the gene matches. This CDR3 has 17 amino acids. This chain's CDR3 is CASSAGTGGLANYGYTF. In nucleotides, the CDR3 is TGTGCCAGCAGCGCAGGGACAGGGGGATTAGCTAACTATGGCTACACCTTC.

The chain's CDR3 is CASSPLESGNTIYF. Here the CDR3 DNA reads TGTGCCAGTAGTCCCTTAGAATCTGGAAACACCATATATTTT. The chain couples TRBV19 to TRBJ1-3; unclear D gene. The V gene lost 5 bases and the J gene lost 1 base, with 9 bases spanning the gap. Germline CDR1 reads LNHDA; CDR2 reads SQIVND (reference sequence). The CDR3 runs 14 residues.

V gene TRBV5-1 combines with J gene TRBJ2-7; the D gene is possibly TRBD2 (5 bases). This CDR3 contains 13 residues. The germline gives CDR1 SGHRS, CDR2 YFSETQ. Between the trimmed V and J ends, which lost 4 bases and 5 bases, there was a span of 13 bases. The CDR3 reads CASSPGGLHEQYF. The CDR3 DNA sequence: TGCGCCAGCAGCCCAGGCGGGCTCCACGAGCAGTACTTC. Supplemented by reference TRBV5-1 and TRBJ2-7, the full variable domain reads KAGVTQTPRYLIKTRGQQVTLSCSPISGHRSVSWYQQTPGQGLQFLFEYFSETQRNKGNFPGRFSGRQFSNSRSEMNVSTLELGDSALYLCASSPGGLHEQYFGPGTRLTVT.

This clone was seen ten or more times. The gene calls are TRBV12-1 and TRBJ1-4. TRBV12-1 is termed a pseudogene. The CDR3 spans 15 residues. CDR3 sequence (DNA): TGTGCCAGCAGCTTTTCCGGGAATCATGACGAAAAACTGTTTTTT. Residues: CASSFSGNHDEKLFF.

The gene calls are TRBV5-1 and TRBJ2-7; tentatively, D is TRBD2 (6 bases). The length of the CDR3 is 15 residues. The germline gives CDR1 SGHRS, CDR2 YFSETQ. V lost 4 bases to trimming and J lost 4 bases, with 18 bases between them. The CDR3 DNA reads as TGCGCCAGCAGCCAAAGACGGGGGACCGCATACGAGCAGTACTTC. Its protein is CASSQRRGTAYEQYF.

This sequence joins TRBV4-1 and TRBJ2-1; 9 nucleotides align to TRBD2. This CDR3 spans 15 amino acids. Germline V gives CDR1 MGHRA, CDR2 YSYEKL. The junction had 10 bases not matched to a gene; V was cut back by 4 bases and J by 9 bases. Here the CDR3 DNA reads TGCGCCAGCAGCCCAACCATGGGTAGCGGGGGTGAGCAGTTCTTC. Translated: CASSPTMGSGGEQFF.

The chain couples TRBV27 to TRBJ1-4, with unresolved D. Trimming stripped 6 bases from V and 3 bases from J, with 14 bases between. The CDR3 sequence is 15 residues long. The germline gives CDR1 MNHEY, CDR2 SMNVEV (reference sequence). The CDR3 bases are TGTGCCAGCAGATCACTGGGCACGTCTAATGAAAAACTGTTTTTT. As protein: CASRSLGTSNEKLFF. Full variable domain (outside the CDR3, taken from reference TRBV27 and TRBJ1-4): EAQVTQNPRYLITVTGKKLTVTCSQNMNHEYMSWYRQDPGLGLRQIYYSMNVEVTDKGDVPEGYKVSRKEKRNFPLILESPSPNQTSLYFCASRSLGTSNEKLFFGSGTQLSVL.

V gene TRBV5-6 combines with J gene TRBJ1-2; 8 nucleotides line up with TRBD1. J lost 0 bases, V lost 4 bases, and 8 bases had no gene match. The germline CDR1 and CDR2 sequences are SGHDT and YYEEEE. The CDR3 spans 16 residues. The CDR3 spells CASSKGDRLANYGYTF. CDR3 nucleotides: TGTGCCAGCAGCAAGGGGGACAGGTTAGCTAACTATGGCTACACCTTC.

The genes are TRBV14 and TRBJ1-1; maybe TRBD1 (5 bases). CDR1 and CDR2 from the germline V gene are SGHDN and FVKESK. Trimming shortened V by 1 base and J by 6 bases, and 12 bases separated the two germline ends. CDR3 size: 14 residues. CDR3 DNA sequence: TGTGCCAGCAGCCAAGTACCGGGGGAGGCTGAAGCTTTCTTT. This codes for CASSQVPGEAEAFF.

The rearrangement joins TRBV10-1 to TRBJ1-5; perhaps TRBD1 as D (6 bases). The germline V gene encodes CDR1 WNHNN and CDR2 SYGVQD (reference sequence). This CDR3 spans 14 amino acids. Trimming left V 9 bases short and J 0 bases short, with 12 bases between. This CDR3 is CARKDRYSNQPQHF. CDR3 nucleotide sequence: TGCGCCAGAAAGGACAGATATAGCAATCAGCCCCAGCATTTT.

The V and J genes are TRBV11-3 and TRBJ2-5; 7 bases line up with TRBD2. CDR1 is SGHNT and CDR2 is YENEEA in the germline V gene. This CDR3 has 15 residues. Trimming cost V 7 bases and J 2 bases; bases outside gene matches: 10. CDR3 DNA: TGTGCCAGCAACCCGGGCGGGGGAAATCAAGAGACCCAGTACTTC. It yields the protein CASNPGGGNQETQYF.

V gene TRBV6-5 combines with J gene TRBJ1-6; no definite D call. V lost 8 bases, J lost 2 bases, and 10 bases lay in between. This CDR3 has 14 residues. Germline V lookup: CDR1 MNHEY, CDR2 SVGAGI. The chain's CDR3 is CASQTAAYNSPLHF. The DNA of the CDR3 is TGTGCCAGCCAGACGGCGGCCTATAATTCACCCCTCCACTTT.

The chain employs TRBV5-1 and TRBJ1-2; D might be TRBD1 (5 bases). The CDR3 runs to 16 residues. Germline V gives CDR1 SGHRS, CDR2 YFSETQ. Trimming removed 3 bases at V and 1 base at J, with 16 bases between. CDR3 DNA sequence: TGCGCCAGCAGCTCCTCCACGTCCCAGGGTAACTATGGCTACACCTTC. This gives the protein CASSSSTSQGNYGYTF.

The CDR3 DNA reads TGTGCCAGCAGCTTCTCTCCGGTTACAGCCTACGAGCAGTACTTC. Translated, it gives CASSFSPVTAYEQYF. This chain connects TRBV5-5 to TRBJ2-7; the D is unclear. CDR1 and CDR2 (germline): SGHKS, YYEKEE (reference sequence). The CDR3 extends over 15 amino acids. The V and J ends lost 2 bases and 2 bases respectively, with 14 bases between them. Combining the CDR3 with reference TRBV5-5 and TRBJ2-7 gives the whole variable domain DAGVTQSPTHLIKTRGQQVTLRCSPISGHKSVSWYQQVLGQGPQFIFQYYEKEERGRGNFPDRFSARQFPNYSSELNVNALLLGDSALYLCASSFSPVTAYEQYFGPGTRLTVT.